The source of this TCR beta chain is a study of a mutant IDH1 vaccine in newly diagnosed glioma. Study as a whole: Participants attended visit V12, the safety follow-up, at week 35, and then attended visit V13 at week 47.

Time point defined: week 35, safety follow-up. Vaccinated patients received 300 ug of mutant IDH1 20-mer peptide per dose, with topical imiquimod. To note about this clone: Its antigen is still unknown.

The germline V gene has CDR1 LNHDA and CDR2 SQIVND (reference sequence). The CDR3 is 17 amino acids. Trimming stripped 7 bases from V and 4 bases from J, with 23 bases between. Some clones are missing from TCRdb's copy, which holds only in-frame ones; the method was immunoSEQ multiplex PCR. The sample carries tens of thousands of clones, approximately 81% recorded once. The sample in question was PBMCs, obtained from a glioma patient whose treatment included an IDH1 peptide vaccine. The origin of this receptor is a man between 18 and 29 years old with glioma. V and J are TRBV19 and TRBJ1-5, with TRBD1 as a possible D gene (6 bases). Here the CDR3 reads CASTNWPVAGQNQPQHF. CDR3 nucleotides: TGTGCCAGTACTAATTGGCCCGTAGCGGGACAAAATCAGCCCCAGCATTTT.